This T cell receptor (beta chain) was sequenced for a study of graft-versus-host responses after intestinal transplantation. About the study: Each recipient received a multivisceral, liver-intestinal, or isolated intestinal graft. All recipients were given anti-thymocyte globulin induction, and tacrolimus and steroids were then administered for roughly three years. Points from the study as a whole: High graft-versus-host to host-versus-graft clonal ratios were found in allografts of patients who had graft-donor T cell macrochimerism. GvH clones turned up in recipient marrow; some had shown up first in ileum or blood.

Of note for this clone: The antigen remains unidentified.

Germline lookup yields CDR1 MNHEY and CDR2 SVGAGI. The V end was cut by 6 bases, the J end by 10 bases, with 13 bases between. This CDR3 spans 12 amino acids. Method: immunoSEQ multiplex PCR; TCRdb's copy keeps in-frame clones and lacks some. Found here are 25,000 to 30,000 clones, about four fifths of them singletons; the top ten hold 2.5% to 3.5%. Graft-derived tissue was subjected to processing to liberate intraepithelial and lamina propria lymphocytes. The TCR was taken from a human patient who received an intestinal transplant, so some T cells may come from the graft donor. This material consisted of ileum tissue, taken 98 days after intestinal transplantation. The rearrangement uses TRBV6-5 and TRBJ1-5; D is unclear. CDR3 in DNA: TGTGCCAGCAGGTCCGCTGGTCAACCCCAGCATTTT. Protein sequence: CASRSAGQPQHF.